Listed below are T cell receptor beta chains from one sample, sequenced in a study of CD4 T cells in relation to SARS-CoV-2 and coronaviruses. No antigen has been assigned to these receptors. The table came from immunoSEQ multiplex PCR; TCRdb's copy has only in-frame clones and leaves some out. This sample carries 35,000 to 45,000 clones, just under 85% of them seen once, and the ten largest clones take 6% to 8.5%. The specimen sequenced was naive CD4+ T cells from PBMCs, cultured in vitro. The receptors here all came from an adult with COVID-19. The CDR3 runs from the conserved cysteine through the conserved F or W. The order of the fields is V gene, D gene, J gene, CDR3 DNA, CDR3 protein. A D gene is named only where the DNA matches it firmly.

TRBV27	-	TRBJ1-2	TGTGCCAGCAGTTTTCAAGGGGCGGAGGGTGGCTACACCTTC	CASSFQGAEGGYTF
TRBV9	-	TRBJ1-2	TGTGCCAGCAGCGTAGAGGGCGGGAAAAACTATGGCTACACCTTC	CASSVEGGKNYGYTF
TRBV2	TRBD1	TRBJ1-1	TGTGCCAGCAGTCCAGGGGGCTGGACTGAAGCTTTCTTT	CASSPGGWTEAFF
TRBV5-4	TRBD2	TRBJ2-5	TGTGCCAGCAGCTCTCCGACTAGCGGCCAAGAGACCCAGTACTTC	CASSSPTSGQETQYF
TRBV5-8	-	TRBJ2-1	TGTGCCAGCAGCTTGGACTACAGGGGAGGGGGCAATGAGCAGTTCTTC	CASSLDYRGGGNEQFF
TRBV19	-	TRBJ2-7	TGTGCCAGTAGTTTATTTTTGGGGACGGAGGGTGCCTACGAGCAGTACTTC	CASSLFLGTEGAYEQYF
TRBV5-1	TRBD2	TRBJ2-5	TGCGCCAGCAGCTTGGCCTACCAACTCAGGCGGGAGGGACAAGAGACCCAGTACTTC	CASSLAYQLRREGQETQYF
TRBV6-5	-	TRBJ2-1	TGTGCCAGCAGTTACGGCGGGGGCGCCGGTGAGCAGTTCTTC	CASSYGGGAGEQFF
TRBV3-1/TRBV3-2	TRBD2	TRBJ2-2	TGTGCCAGCAGCGGCCTAGGGGCGGGAGTTCTAGCCGGGGAGCTGTTTTTT	CASSGLGAGVLAGELFF
TRBV29-1	TRBD1	TRBJ1-5	TGCAGCGTGGGACAGGGCAATCAGCCCCAGCATTTT	CSVGQGNQPQHF
TRBV7-2	-	TRBJ2-7	TGTGCCAGCAGCTTATCGGTCTTCTACGAGCAGTACTTC	CASSLSVFYEQYF
TRBV10-3	-	TRBJ1-5	TGTGCCGCGTCGGGGGAATTGAGCAATCAGCCCCAGCATTTT	CAASGELSNQPQHF
TRBV3-1/TRBV3-2	TRBD1	TRBJ2-7	TGTGCCAGCAGCATAGCCCTACAGGGGGCATACGAGCAGTACTTC	CASSIALQGAYEQYF
TRBV12-3/TRBV12-4	-	TRBJ1-1	TGTGCCAGCAGGACCCGGGGAACTGAAGCTTTCTTT	CASRTRGTEAFF
TRBV3-1/TRBV3-2	TRBD2	TRBJ2-1	TGTGCCAGCAGCCAGGAACTAGCGGAGCTCTACAATGAGCAGTTCTTC	CASSQELAELYNEQFF
TRBV29-1	-	TRBJ1-1	TGCAGCGTTTACCTCACCGAGAACACTGAAGCTTTCTTT	CSVYLTENTEAFF